This T cell receptor beta chain was recovered during a study of blood T cell repertoires in COVID-19. Across the study: Acute-phase and convalescent COVID-19 samples originated in the United States, Italy and Spain. Nucleic acid was either cDNA or gDNA, and it came from T cells, B-cell-depleted T cells, or PBMCs.

In the authors' workflow: The authors estimated nucleated cell counts from reference gene primer amplification. Produced via immunoSEQ multiplex PCR; TCRdb's table is partial and in-frame only. Clone size and V and J calls were adopted from that table, with D and trimming inferred from the DNA. This sample has 150,000 to 200,000 clones, with about 93% found just once. This CDR3 contains 15 residues. The V gene's germline CDR1 is LNHNV and CDR2 YYDKDF (reference sequence). The ends were cut back, 5 bases at V and 2 bases at J, with 12 bases in the middle. The rearrangement joins TRBV15 to TRBJ1-4; D is ambiguous. Specimen: peripheral blood. This receptor was taken from a woman aged 45-65 years with acute or convalescent COVID-19. The CDR3 here is CATSSPGDTNEKLFF. CDR3 sequence (DNA): TGTGCCACCAGCTCCCCGGGAGATACTAATGAAAAACTGTTTTTT.